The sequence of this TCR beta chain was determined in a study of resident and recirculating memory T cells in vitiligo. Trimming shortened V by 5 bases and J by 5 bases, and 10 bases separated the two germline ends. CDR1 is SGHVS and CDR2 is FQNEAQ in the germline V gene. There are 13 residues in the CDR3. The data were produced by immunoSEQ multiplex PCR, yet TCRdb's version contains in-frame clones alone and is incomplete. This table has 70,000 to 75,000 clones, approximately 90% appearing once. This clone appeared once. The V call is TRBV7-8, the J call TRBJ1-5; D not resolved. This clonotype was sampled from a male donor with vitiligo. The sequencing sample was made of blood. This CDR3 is CASSPTSDQPQHF. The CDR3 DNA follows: TGTGCCAGCAGCCCAACCTCAGATCAGCCCCAGCATTTT.